This T cell receptor (beta chain) was found in a study of shared clonotypes between healthy human individuals. V was clipped by 1 base and J by 5 bases; unmatched bases: 6. Per germline, CDR1 SGHVS and CDR2 FQNEAQ. The CDR3 is made up of 16 amino acids. The naive CD8 subset, CD45RO-negative cells positively selected for CCR7, excluded terminally differentiated effector memory CD45RA+ cells. The repertoire was sequenced with immunoSEQ multiplex PCR; TCRdb's copy has only in-frame clones and lacks some. The table records more than 2 million clones, just over 90% of them present only once. The sequence derives from a man younger than 30 in good health. Some clones in this sample may be carry-over from other donors' samples. The V call is TRBV7-8, the J call TRBJ2-3, with 10 bases fitting TRBD2. Sample: naive CD8+ T cells from PBMCs. The DNA of the CDR3 is TGTGCCAGCAGCTTAGGACTAGCGGGTCCTATAGATACGCAGTATTTT. Translation gives CASSLGLAGPIDTQYF.